One and the same sample provided the 28 T cell receptor beta chains below, sequenced in a study of cytomegalovirus exposure and HLA in healthy donors (dated by TCRdb to about 2017). Libraries were made using the immunoSEQ multiplex PCR assay. The multiplex PCR relied on a mix of 60 forward primers for TCR Vbeta segments and 13 reverse primers for TCR Jbeta segments. In TCRdb, the immuneACCESS table is reduced to in-frame sequences with V and J assigned. These tables do not hold every clone; where another copy was compared, an unresolved V gene accounts for under half, and the others remain unexplained. Within this sample are about 170,000 clones, with around 77% of them counted one time only. The biggest ten clones account for 2.5% to 3.5% of the sample. The sequenced material came from PBMCs. Receptors originate from a female donor in good health and CMV-seronegative.

The chain is built from TRBV18 and TRBJ2-7, with D perhaps matching TRBD1 (6 bases). V lost 0 bases and J lost 4, with 7 bases in between. From germline, CDR1 is KGHSH and CDR2 LQKENI. The CDR3 totals 13 residues. CDR3 DNA: TGTGCCAGCTCACCACCGACAGGTTACGAGCAGTACTTC. Translation: CASSPPTGYEQYF.

The CDR3 protein is CASSSGQGHQPQHF. CDR3 DNA: TGTGCCAGCAGCTCTGGGCAGGGTCATCAGCCCCAGCATTTT. The V and J genes are TRBV11-2 and TRBJ1-5, with a possible D match to TRBD1 (5 bases). Germline CDR1 reads SGHAT; CDR2 reads FQNNGV. This CDR3 has 14 residues. Trimming took off 4 bases at V and 5 bases at J, with 12 bases between the two ends.

This chain joins TRBV5-1 and TRBJ2-7; TRBD1 matches 7 bases. CDR3 length: 14 amino acids. Looked up from germline, CDR1 is SGHRS and CDR2 is YFSETQ. The junction had 7 bases not matched to a gene; V was cut back by 3 bases and J by 4 bases. CDR3 sequence (DNA): TGCGCCAGCAGCTCCGGACAGGACCTTTACGAGCAGTACTTC. Translating gives CASSSGQDLYEQYF.

The chain links TRBV2 to TRBJ2-3; D is possibly TRBD2 (7 bases). V lost 6 bases, J lost 13 bases, and 20 bases lay in between. The CDR3 has 13 amino acids. CDR1 SNHLY and CDR2 FYNNEI come from the germline V gene. The CDR3 nucleotides are TGTGCCAGCAGGTATCCGTCGGGGGGCGCCAAGTATTTT. It encodes CASRYPSGGAKYF.

The chain carries TRBV19 and TRBJ1-3, with D uncertain. Per germline, CDR1 LNHDA and CDR2 SQIVND (reference sequence). The length of the CDR3 is 15 residues. V lost 3 bases and J lost 0, with 9 bases in between. DNA for the CDR3: TGTGCCAGTAGTATGCAGGTCCTCTCTGGAAACACCATATATTTT. This translates into CASSMQVLSGNTIYF.

This chain uses TRBV7-9 with TRBJ2-3, with TRBD2 identical over 8 bases. Per germline, CDR1 SEHNR and CDR2 FQNEAQ (reference sequence). Unmatched junction bases numbered 12, after V lost 4 bases and J lost 6 bases. The CDR3 has 16 amino acids. Here the CDR3 DNA reads TGTGCCAGCAGCTCCCAGAAGGCGGGAGGTGGGGATACGCAGTATTTT. Its protein product is CASSSQKAGGGDTQYF.

This clone came up once. The V call is TRBV7-3, the J call TRBJ2-5; D ambiguous. Deletions cut 5 bases from V and 5 bases from J, with 15 bases between. The germline gives CDR1 SGHTA, CDR2 FQGTGA. The CDR3 covers 14 residues. The CDR3 is CASSPLGEEETQYF. Written as DNA, the CDR3 is TGTGCCAGCAGCCCCCTAGGAGAAGAGGAGACCCAGTACTTC.

CDR3 nucleotides: TGCGCCAGCAGCGGAGGGACTAGGGGTTCAGATACGCAGTATTTT. Its translation is CASSGGTRGSDTQYF. This sequence joins TRBV5-1 and TRBJ2-3, with 8 bases identical to TRBD2. Trimming took 4 bases from V and 4 from J; bases not matched to a gene: 8. Germline loops: CDR1 SGHRS, CDR2 YFSETQ. There are 15 residues in the CDR3. The full variable domain, rest sourced from reference TRBV5-1 and TRBJ2-3, is KAGVTQTPRYLIKTRGQQVTLSCSPISGHRSVSWYQQTPGQGLQFLFEYFSETQRNKGNFPGRFSGRQFSNSRSEMNVSTLELGDSALYLCASSGGTRGSDTQYFGPGTRLTVL.

The chain has TRBV5-1 and TRBJ1-1; 7 bases map to TRBD1. In germline, CDR1 is SGHRS, CDR2 YFSETQ. Losses at the gene ends were 4 bases for V and 1 base for J; bases not matched to a gene: 4. The CDR3 length is 14 residues. In nucleotides, the CDR3 is TGCGCCAGCAGCCACAGGGGAGAGAACACTGAAGCTTTCTTT. This sequence encodes CASSHRGENTEAFF.

The gene calls are TRBV18 and TRBJ1-3; D is unresolved. V dropped 3 bases and J dropped 7 bases, with 16 bases sitting between them. This CDR3 is built from 15 residues. Germline CDR1 and CDR2: KGHSH and LQKENI. The CDR3 loop is CASSPDSILGNTIYF. The DNA for the CDR3 is TGTGCCAGCTCACCGGACTCTATACTCGGTAACACCATATATTTT.

This rearrangement joins TRBV6-5 to TRBJ1-2, with D possibly matching TRBD1 (5 bases). CDR3 length equals 13 residues. Trimming left V 10 bases short and J 5 bases short, with 17 bases between. Germline V gene lookup returns CDR1 MNHEY and CDR2 SVGAGI. The CDR3 nucleotides read TGTGCCACCACAGGCGGGGCCTTTTATGGCTACACCTTC. Protein sequence: CATTGGAFYGYTF.

The gene calls are TRBV7-2 and TRBJ1-5; TRBD1 is a possible D gene (6 bases). CDR1 is SGHTA and CDR2 is FQGNSA in the germline V gene. Trimming pared 1 base from V and 5 bases from J, leaving 9 bases between. This CDR3 is 14 amino acids long. CDR3 residues: CASSLVAGDQPQHF. CDR3 sequence (DNA): TGTGCCAGCAGCTTAGTGGCAGGGGATCAGCCCCAGCATTTT.

The chain employs TRBV7-2 and TRBJ1-4; possible D gene TRBD1, 6 bases. The CDR3 totals 14 residues. Germline loops: CDR1 SGHTA, CDR2 FQGNSA. V dropped 5 bases and J dropped 2 bases, with 9 bases sitting between them. In DNA form, the CDR3 reads TGTGCCAGCAGCCAGGGACACACTAATGAAAAACTGTTTTTT. Translated: CASSQGHTNEKLFF. The entire variable domain, with the rest obtained from reference TRBV7-2 and TRBJ1-4, is as follows: GAGVSQSPSNKVTEKGKDVELRCDPISGHTALYWYRQSLGQGLEFLIYFQGNSAPDKSGLPSDRFSAERTGGSVSTLTIQRTQQEDSAVYLCASSQGHTNEKLFFGSGTQLSVL.

The chain couples TRBV7-2 to TRBJ2-7; 8 bases align to TRBD1. Germline trimming cut 3 bases from V and 2 bases from J; bases unmatched to any gene: 3. The CDR3 has 14 amino acids. Germline CDR1 and CDR2: SGHTA and FQGNSA. The CDR3 coding sequence is TGTGCCAGCAGCTTGAGGACAGGGACCTACGAGCAGTACTTC. Its protein product is CASSLRTGTYEQYF.

The rearrangement joins TRBV5-1 to TRBJ1-2; 7 bases are shared with TRBD1. Trimming removed 1 base from V and 5 bases from J; junction bases left unmatched: 8. The V gene's germline CDR1 is SGHRS and CDR2 YFSETQ. The CDR3 loop spans 15 amino acids. This CDR3 is CASSLFRGPGYGYTF. Here the CDR3 DNA reads TGCGCCAGCAGCTTGTTTAGGGGGCCAGGGTATGGCTACACCTTC. The whole variable domain, filled in from reference TRBV5-1 and TRBJ1-2, reads KAGVTQTPRYLIKTRGQQVTLSCSPISGHRSVSWYQQTPGQGLQFLFEYFSETQRNKGNFPGRFSGRQFSNSRSEMNVSTLELGDSALYLCASSLFRGPGYGYTFGSGTRLTVV.

This clone was recorded once. This chain links TRBV7-6 with TRBJ2-7, with 7 bases identical to TRBD1. Per the germline V gene, CDR1 is SGHVS and CDR2 is FNYEAQ. The trim removed 4 bases at V and 5 bases at J, leaving 14 bases unmatched. The CDR3 has 16 residues. CDR3 nucleotide sequence: TGTGCCAGCAGCTCAGTACAGGGGATTTTAGGTCACGAGCAGTACTTC. It yields the protein CASSSVQGILGHEQYF.

The genes are TRBV6-5 and TRBJ2-5; 7 bases align to TRBD1. The CDR3 sequence is 15 residues long. CDR1 and CDR2 (germline): MNHEY, SVGAGI. V shed 6 bases, J shed 5 bases, and the junction held 12 bases outside the gene matches. CDR3 residues: CASRGDRARGETQYF. CDR3 coding DNA: TGTGCCAGCAGGGGAGACAGGGCCAGAGGGGAGACCCAGTACTTC.

This sequence joins TRBV6-5 and TRBJ2-7; 10 nucleotides align to TRBD2. After removal of 8 bases from V and 0 bases from J, the junction contained 4 bases not matched to a gene. The CDR3 is 14 amino acids. Germline V gives CDR1 MNHEY, CDR2 SVGAGI. The DNA for the CDR3 is TGTGCCAGCCTCAGGACTAGCGGCTCCTACGAGCAGTACTTC. Amino acids: CASLRTSGSYEQYF.

This chain uses TRBV4-2 with TRBJ1-6, with D maybe TRBD1 (6 bases). CDR3 length: 16 amino acids. The V end was cut by 4 bases, the J end by 2 bases, with 12 bases between. Germline V gene sequence: CDR1 LGHNA, CDR2 YNFKEQ. CDR3 loop: CASSPDSTPYNSPLHF. CDR3 sequence (DNA): TGTGCCAGCAGCCCGGACAGCACCCCCTATAATTCACCCCTCCACTTT.

This clone has just a few counts. The chain recombines TRBV7-2 with TRBJ1-6; D not resolved. The CDR3 runs 13 residues. Germline V gives CDR1 SGHTA, CDR2 FQGNSA. Deletions cut 2 bases from V and 8 bases from J, with 7 bases between. CDR3 in amino acids: CASSLTRDSPLHF. Here the CDR3 DNA reads TGTGCCAGCAGCTTAACCCGGGATTCACCCCTCCACTTT.

The genes are TRBV28 and TRBJ2-7; D gene uncertain. The CDR3 covers 10 residues. Trimming took 5 bases from V and 10 from J, leaving 9 bases between them. Germline assignment: CDR1 MDHEN and CDR2 SYDVKM. The CDR3 sequence: CASSGRVQYF. CDR3 DNA: TGTGCCAGCAGTGGCCGGGTCCAGTACTTC.

The chain joins TRBV27 to TRBJ2-7, with 7 bases matching TRBD1. Trimming at V came to 3 bases and at J to 3 bases, leaving 20 bases not matched to a gene. The CDR3 contains 19 residues. Germline loops: CDR1 MNHEY, CDR2 SMNVEV (reference sequence). CDR3 residues: CASSLGLTGSSTSRYEQYF. CDR3 coding DNA: TGTGCCAGCAGTTTGGGGTTGACAGGGTCCTCGACTTCACGCTACGAGCAGTACTTC.

The chain combines TRBV19 with TRBJ1-2, with D unclear. Germline V lookup: CDR1 LNHDA, CDR2 SQIVND (reference sequence). The CDR3 extends over 13 amino acids. V was cut by 4 bases and J by 3 bases, with 9 bases left in between. CDR3 protein: CASSTGNHYGYTF. The CDR3 DNA reads TGTGCCAGTAGTACCGGGAACCACTATGGCTACACCTTC.

The gene calls are TRBV15 and TRBJ2-5, with 8 bases lining up with TRBD1. Germline CDR1 LNHNV, CDR2 YYDKDF (reference sequence). The CDR3 consists of 15 residues. V was clipped by 0 bases and J by 4 bases; unmatched bases: 4. CDR3 nucleotide sequence: TGTGCCACCAGCAGAGATTTAGGACAGGGAGAGACCCAGTACTTC. It yields the protein CATSRDLGQGETQYF. Combining the CDR3 with reference TRBV15 and TRBJ2-5 gives the whole variable domain DAMVIQNPRYQVTQFGKPVTLSCSQTLNHNVMYWYQQKSSQAPKLLFHYYDKDFNNEADTPDNFQSRRPNTSFCFLDIRSPGLGDTAMYLCATSRDLGQGETQYFGPGTRLLVL.

The gene calls are TRBV6-5 and TRBJ1-1; 7 bases are shared with TRBD1. The germline V gene encodes CDR1 MNHEY and CDR2 SVGAGI. Trimming at V came to 5 bases and at J to 3 bases, leaving 6 bases not matched to a gene. The CDR3 runs to 14 residues. In nucleotides, the CDR3 is TGTGCCAGCAGTCCGGACAGGTTATACACTGAAGCTTTCTTT. It translates to CASSPDRLYTEAFF.

The CDR3 loop is CASSIDRGEQYF. DNA of the CDR3: TGTGCCAGCAGCATCGACAGGGGTGAGCAGTACTTC. The V call is TRBV5-4, the J call TRBJ2-7; 8 nucleotides line up with TRBD1. The CDR3 runs to 12 residues. Germline CDR1 reads SGHNT; CDR2 reads YYREEE (reference sequence). With V trimmed by 4 bases and J by 7 bases, 4 bases remained unmatched.

This clone was seen only a few times. V usage is TRBV18 and J usage is TRBJ1-5, with D hard to call. CDR1 is KGHSH and CDR2 is LQKENI in the germline V gene. Trimming shortened V by 3 bases and J by 6 bases, and 12 bases separated the two germline ends. The CDR3 spans 14 residues. The CDR3 region is CASSPEVAGQPQHF. CDR3 sequence (DNA): TGTGCCAGCTCACCTGAAGTCGCCGGTCAGCCCCAGCATTTT.

The chain has TRBV27 and TRBJ1-2, with D tentatively TRBD1 (6 bases). V shed 6 bases and J shed 6 bases, with 26 bases lying between them. This CDR3 has 17 amino acids. The germline CDR1 and CDR2 sequences are MNHEY and SMNVEV (reference sequence). CDR3 DNA: TGTGCCAGCAGACGGACAGCCGGGGCTTCACGGTCGGATGGCTACACCTTC. Translated: CASRRTAGASRSDGYTF.